This T cell receptor (beta chain) was retrieved from a study of T cell clones after liver transplantation (dated by TCRdb to the late 2010s). As for the study more broadly: The samples were obtained from ITN030ST, a randomized trial that attempted immunosuppression withdrawal within 2 years after liver transplantation. To count as tolerant, a recipient had to stay completely off immunosuppression for at least one year without liver enzymes climbing beyond twice the upper limit of normal. As an antigen-independent comparator for donor-reactive sequences, third party-reactive TCRbeta sequences were also identified from pre-transplant MLRs. Of the eight recipients, a few were HCV-positive, while the remaining recipients had been transplanted for non-autoimmune, non-viral indications. Blood samples were collected pre-transplant, then pre-randomization ahead of withdrawal, and finally post-randomization once withdrawal had either been completed or failed. The subjects received no induction therapy and were kept on standard immunosuppression until randomization at 12-24 months post-transplant. The study cohort included 8 liver transplant recipients, of whom 3 were classified as tolerant and 5 as non-tolerant. Donor-reactive T cell clones were identified by TCRbeta sequencing following a pre-transplant mixed lymphocyte reaction and were subsequently tracked in post-transplant blood.

Thawed unstimulated PBMCs were stained for CD3, CD4 and CD8 and FACS-sorted into CD3+CD4+ and CD3+CD8+ populations. Randomization to immunosuppression withdrawal applied to every one of the 8 studied subjects. Genomic DNA was isolated with the Qiagen DNeasy Blood and Tissue Kit. On the study overall, not on this receptor specifically: Circulating donor-reactive CD4 TCRbeta sequences fell significantly post-transplant in most of the 8 subjects, irrespective of tolerance or HCV status. The decline in donor-reactive sequences exceeded the decline in third party-reactive sequences, suggesting partial antigen-specific deletion that was unrelated to withdrawal success. Because no allograft tissue specimens were available, donor-reactive T cells may have migrated into the graft instead of being deleted. Once repertoire turnover was taken into account, donor-reactive detection showed a significant reduction for CD4 in 7 of 8 subjects and for CD8 in 8 of 8. In two subjects, low numbers of available donor cells limited the measurable donor-reactive repertoire. Conclusions were preliminary, limited by small, heterogeneous patient numbers and non-standardized post-transplant time points.

To note about this clone: It lacks a known antigen. The record has no base qualities; no much larger clone is one base away.

Using immunoSEQ, frozen genomic DNA was subjected to high-throughput TCRbeta CDR3 sequencing, a process that included PCR amplification, mapping, bias correction and internal controls. In the source study's methods: Productive rearrangements were kept, and unique TCRbeta sequences were defined by CDR3 nucleotide sequence plus V and J gene. For classification of a sequence as donor-reactive, at least 5-fold expansion in CFSE-low cells relative to unstimulated pre-transplant cells and a frequency of at least 0.01% were required. Minimum frequency thresholds were set for each subject based on the unstimulated sample with the lowest template count, ensuring at least 90% detection power. Jensen-Shannon divergence between the top 1000 TCRbeta sequences post- versus pre-transplant served as the measure of repertoire turnover. Changes in detection of donor-reactive sequences were assessed with two-sided Fisher's exact tests. This is the immuneACCESS table as TCRdb keeps it, with only in-frame sequences that have V and J called. A part of the clones is gone; compared with another copy, unresolved V genes explain less than half, and the rest is unexplained. Clonal size and the V and J genes are those of that table, whereas D and trimming came from the DNA. A total of 75,000 to 100,000 clones appear in this sample, nearly 85% of them only once. The ten top clones hold approximately 0.47% of the sample.

As encoded in the germline V gene, CDR1 is LGHNA while CDR2 is YSLEER. The CDR3 sequence holds 13 residues, the cysteine and phenylalanine included. Left in the record is the CDR3 DNA by itself, 39 bases read in frame from the first base. V is clipped by 0 bases and J by 7 bases, and the sequence between their germline boundaries is 7 bases long. The specimen comprised CD4+ T cells from blood, sampled 46 months after liver transplant. This TCR was recovered from a human patient who received a liver transplant. Donor T cells from the graft may be present among the T cells after a transplant. This receptor chain uses TRBV4-3 and TRBJ1-5; the D gene lacks a confident call. The CDR3 has the sequence CASSQEIGQPQHF. The DNA reads as follows: TGCGCCAGCAGCCAAGAAATCGGACAGCCCCAGCATTTT.